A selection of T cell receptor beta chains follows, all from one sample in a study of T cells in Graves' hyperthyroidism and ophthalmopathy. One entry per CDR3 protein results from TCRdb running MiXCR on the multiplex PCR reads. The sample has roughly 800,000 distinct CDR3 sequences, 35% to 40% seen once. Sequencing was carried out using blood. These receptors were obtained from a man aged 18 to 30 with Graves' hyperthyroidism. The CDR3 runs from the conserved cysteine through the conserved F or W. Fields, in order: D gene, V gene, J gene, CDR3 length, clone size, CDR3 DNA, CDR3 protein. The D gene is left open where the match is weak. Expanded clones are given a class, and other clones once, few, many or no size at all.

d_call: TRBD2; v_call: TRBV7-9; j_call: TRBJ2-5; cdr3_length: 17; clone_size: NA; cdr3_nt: TGTGCCAGCAGCTTTCCCAGACTAGCGGGGAACCAAGAGACCCAGTACTTC; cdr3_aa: CASSFPRLAGNQETQYF
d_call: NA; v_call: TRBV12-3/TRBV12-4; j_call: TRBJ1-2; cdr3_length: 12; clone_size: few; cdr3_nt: TGTGCCAGCAGTTTAACGGTGGTCGGCTACACCTTC; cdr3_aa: CASSLTVVGYTF
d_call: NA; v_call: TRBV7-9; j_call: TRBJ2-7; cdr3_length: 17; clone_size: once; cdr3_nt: TGTGCCAGCAGCCAAACTAGGACTCCTGATAGCTCCTACGAGCAGTACTTC; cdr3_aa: CASSQTRTPDSSYEQYF
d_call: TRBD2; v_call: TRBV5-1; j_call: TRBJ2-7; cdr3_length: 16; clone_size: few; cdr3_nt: TGCGCCAGCAGCTCAGATGGACTAGCGGGAGCATACGAGCAGTACTTC; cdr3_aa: CASSSDGLAGAYEQYF
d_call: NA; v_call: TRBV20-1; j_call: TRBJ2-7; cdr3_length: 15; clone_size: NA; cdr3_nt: TGCAGTGCTAGAGTTCTCCGGGGGCTCTCCTACGAGCAGTACTTC; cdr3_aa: CSARVLRGLSYEQYF
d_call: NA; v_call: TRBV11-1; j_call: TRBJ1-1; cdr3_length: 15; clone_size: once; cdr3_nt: TGTGCCAGCAGCTTTCCGCAGGGGACGGGCACTGAAGCTTTCTTT; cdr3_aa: CASSFPQGTGTEAFF
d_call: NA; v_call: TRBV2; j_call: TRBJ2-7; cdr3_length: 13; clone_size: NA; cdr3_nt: TGTGCCAGCAGTGAAACAGGGGACTACGTGCAGTACTTC; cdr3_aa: CASSETGDYVQYF
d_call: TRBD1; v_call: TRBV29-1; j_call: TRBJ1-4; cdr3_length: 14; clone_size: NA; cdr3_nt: TGCAGCGTTGAACAAAGGGGGCGAGGGGAAAAACTGTTTTTT; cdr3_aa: CSVEQRGRGEKLFF
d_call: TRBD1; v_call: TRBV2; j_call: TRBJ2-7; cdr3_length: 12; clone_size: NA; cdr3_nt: TGTGCCAGCGATACAGGGGGAGACGAGCAGTACTTC; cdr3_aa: CASDTGGDEQYF
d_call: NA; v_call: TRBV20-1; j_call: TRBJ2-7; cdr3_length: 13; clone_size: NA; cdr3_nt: TGCAGTGCTAGAGATCTAAAAGCCTACGAGCAGTACTTC; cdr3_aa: CSARDLKAYEQYF
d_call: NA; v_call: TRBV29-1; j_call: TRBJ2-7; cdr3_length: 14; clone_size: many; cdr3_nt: TGCAGCGTGTACGGAGGGGACACCTTCTACGAGCAGTACTTC; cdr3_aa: CSVYGGDTFYEQYF
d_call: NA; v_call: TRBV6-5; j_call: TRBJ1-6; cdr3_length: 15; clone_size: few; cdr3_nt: TGTGCCAGCAGTGAAGAAGTCGGGGCTAATTCACCCCTCCACTTT; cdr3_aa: CASSEEVGANSPLHF
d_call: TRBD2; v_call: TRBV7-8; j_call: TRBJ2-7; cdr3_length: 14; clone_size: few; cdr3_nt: TGTGCCAGCAGCCTCGGACTAGACCCCCACGAGCAGTACTTC; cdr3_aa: CASSLGLDPHEQYF
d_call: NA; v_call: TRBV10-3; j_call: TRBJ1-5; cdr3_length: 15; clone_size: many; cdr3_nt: TGTGCCATCAGTGAGGGCAGGTACGCTAATCAGCCCCAGCATTTT; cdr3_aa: CAISEGRYANQPQHF
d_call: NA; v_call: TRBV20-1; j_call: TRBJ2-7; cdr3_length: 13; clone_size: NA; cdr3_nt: TGCAGTGCTAGAGATCTGTACAACTACGAGCAGTACTTC; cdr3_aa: CSARDLYNYEQYF
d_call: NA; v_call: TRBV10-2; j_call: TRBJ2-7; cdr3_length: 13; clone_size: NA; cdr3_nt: TGCGCCAGCAGTGTAGGGAGCTCCTACGGGCAGTACTTC; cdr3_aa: CASSVGSSYGQYF
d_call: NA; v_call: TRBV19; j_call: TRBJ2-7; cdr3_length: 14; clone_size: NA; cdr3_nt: TGTGCCAGCAGTCCAGGGGGGGAGGGAAACGAGCAGTACTTC; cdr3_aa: CASSPGGEGNEQYF
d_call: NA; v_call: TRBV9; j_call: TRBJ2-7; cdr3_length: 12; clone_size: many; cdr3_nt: TGTGCCAGCAGCGTAGGTGGTGGCGAGCAGTACTTC; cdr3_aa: CASSVGGGEQYF
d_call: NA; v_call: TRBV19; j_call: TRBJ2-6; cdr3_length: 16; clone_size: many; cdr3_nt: TGTGCCAGTACTGACAGCCCATACTCTGGGGCCAACGTCCTGACTTTC; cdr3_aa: CASTDSPYSGANVLTF
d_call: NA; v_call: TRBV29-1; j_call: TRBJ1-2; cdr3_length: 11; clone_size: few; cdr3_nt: TGCAGCGTTGGGACAAATTATGGCTACACCTTC; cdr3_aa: CSVGTNYGYTF
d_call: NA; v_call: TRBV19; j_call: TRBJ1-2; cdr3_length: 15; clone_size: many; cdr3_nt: TGTGCCAGTAGTATGCGGCAGGGGAAAACTCATGGCTACACCTTC; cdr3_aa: CASSMRQGKTHGYTF
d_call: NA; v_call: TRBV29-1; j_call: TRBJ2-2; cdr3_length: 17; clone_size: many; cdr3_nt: TGCAGCGTTGAAGAGGGCCGGGAATACTCGAACACCGGGGAGCTGTTTTTT; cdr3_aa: CSVEEGREYSNTGELFF
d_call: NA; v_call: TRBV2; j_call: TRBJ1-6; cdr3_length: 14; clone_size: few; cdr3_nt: TGTGCCAGCAGTGAAGAGGGGCCGAATTCACCCCTCCACTTT; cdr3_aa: CASSEEGPNSPLHF
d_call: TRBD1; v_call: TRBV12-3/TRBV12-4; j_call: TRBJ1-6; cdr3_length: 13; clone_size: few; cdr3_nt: TGTGCCAGCAGAACAGGGGGCTCTTCACCCCTCCACTTT; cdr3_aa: CASRTGGSSPLHF
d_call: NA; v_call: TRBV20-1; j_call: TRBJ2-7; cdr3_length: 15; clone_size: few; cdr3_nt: TGCAGTGCTACCGTCGCGGACTTGGGGGAATACGAGCAGTACTTC; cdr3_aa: CSATVADLGEYEQYF
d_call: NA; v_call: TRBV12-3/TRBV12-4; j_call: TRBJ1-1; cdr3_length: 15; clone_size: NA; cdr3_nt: TGTGCCAGCAGGCTACGGTCCAGGGCTCCGGCTGAAGCTTTCTTT; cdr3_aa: CASRLRSRAPAEAFF
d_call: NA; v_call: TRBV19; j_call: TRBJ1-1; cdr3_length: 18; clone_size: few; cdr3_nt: TGTGCCAGTAGTATACTCGTGCTTAATGACAGACCGAACACTGAAGCTTTCTTT; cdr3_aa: CASSILVLNDRPNTEAFF
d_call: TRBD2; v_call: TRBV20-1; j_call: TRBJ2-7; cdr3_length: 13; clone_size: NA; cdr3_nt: TGCAGTGCTTCCCTTAGCGGGCCCTACGAGCAGTACTTC; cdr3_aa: CSASLSGPYEQYF
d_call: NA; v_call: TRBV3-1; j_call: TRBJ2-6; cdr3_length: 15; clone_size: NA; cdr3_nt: TGTGCCAGCACGTCGGGTGGCTCTGGGGCCAACGTCCTGACTTTC; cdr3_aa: CASTSGGSGANVLTF
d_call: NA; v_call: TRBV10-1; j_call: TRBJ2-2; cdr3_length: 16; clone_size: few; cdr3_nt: TGCGCCAGCAGTGAGTCGTGGACGGCGAACACCGGGGAGCTGTTTTTT; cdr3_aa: CASSESWTANTGELFF
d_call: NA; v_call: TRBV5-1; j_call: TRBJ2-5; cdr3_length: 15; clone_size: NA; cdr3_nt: TGCGCCAGCAGCGAGGGGGGGCTTGGCCAAGAGACCCAGTACTTC; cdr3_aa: CASSEGGLGQETQYF
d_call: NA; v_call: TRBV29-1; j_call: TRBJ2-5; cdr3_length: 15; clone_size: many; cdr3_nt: TGCAGCGTAGAAGGGATACAGGGATCCGATGAGACCCAGTACTTC; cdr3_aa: CSVEGIQGSDETQYF
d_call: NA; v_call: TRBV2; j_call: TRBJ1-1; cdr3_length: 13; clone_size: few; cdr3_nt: TGTGCCAGCAGACCCAGAGGGCTTGTGGGAGCTTTCTTT; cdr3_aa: CASRPRGLVGAFF
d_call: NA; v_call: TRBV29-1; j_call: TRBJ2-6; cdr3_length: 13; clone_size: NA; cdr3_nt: TGCAGCGTTGAAGGTAGCGGTACCTACGTCCTGACTTTC; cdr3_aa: CSVEGSGTYVLTF
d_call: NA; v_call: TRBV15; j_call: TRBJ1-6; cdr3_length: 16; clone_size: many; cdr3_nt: TGTGCCACCAGCAGAGAAGGGGGTTCCTATAATTCACCCCTCCACTTT; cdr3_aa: CATSREGGSYNSPLHF
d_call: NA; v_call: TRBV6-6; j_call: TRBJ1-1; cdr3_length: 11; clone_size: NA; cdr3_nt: TGTGCCAGCAGTTCGGGGGGAAAAGCTTTCTTT; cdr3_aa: CASSSGGKAFF
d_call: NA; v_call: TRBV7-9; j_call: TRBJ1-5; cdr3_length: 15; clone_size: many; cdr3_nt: TGTGCCAGCAGCTTAGACGGTCGATCCAATCAGCCCCAGCATTTT; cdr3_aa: CASSLDGRSNQPQHF
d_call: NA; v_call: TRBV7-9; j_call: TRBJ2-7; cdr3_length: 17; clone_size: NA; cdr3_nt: TGTGCCAGCAGCGTTACGCGGGCCGGGACAATCTCCTACGAGCAGTACTTC; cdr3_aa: CASSVTRAGTISYEQYF
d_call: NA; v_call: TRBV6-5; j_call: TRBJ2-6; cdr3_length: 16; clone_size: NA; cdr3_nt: TGTGCCAGCAGTTACGGTCAGAGCTCTGGGGCCAACGTCCTGACTTTC; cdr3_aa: CASSYGQSSGANVLTF
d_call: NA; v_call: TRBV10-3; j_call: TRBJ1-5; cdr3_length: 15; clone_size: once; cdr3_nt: TGTGCCATCAGTTATCGTGGGGATAGCAATCAGCCCCAGCATTTT; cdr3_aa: CAISYRGDSNQPQHF
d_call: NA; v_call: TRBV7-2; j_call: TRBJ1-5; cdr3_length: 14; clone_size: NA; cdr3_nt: TGTGCCAGCAGCCAAGGTTTACGGAATCAGCCCCAGCATTTT; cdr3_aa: CASSQGLRNQPQHF
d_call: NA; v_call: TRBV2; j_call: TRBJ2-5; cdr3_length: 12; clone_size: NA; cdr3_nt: TGTGCCAGCCTCGGGGGGCCAGAGACCCAGTACTTC; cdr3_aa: CASLGGPETQYF
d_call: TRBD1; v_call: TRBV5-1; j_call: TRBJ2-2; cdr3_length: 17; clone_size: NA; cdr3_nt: TGCGCCAGCAGCTTGAGGGGACAGGGAACGAACACCGGGGAGCTGTTTTTT; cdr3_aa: CASSLRGQGTNTGELFF